Listed here are 9 T cell receptor beta chains from one sample, sequenced in a study of control samples from healthy donors and cancer patients. Here immunoSEQ multiplex PCR was the method, and the copy in TCRdb shows in-frame clones only, minus some. This table holds about 94,000 clones, 90% found once. Input material: blood. The receptors were gathered from a woman aged 18 to 35 in good health.

The chain recombines TRBV11-2 with TRBJ2-1, with a possible D match to TRBD1 (6 bases). Germline assignment: CDR1 SGHAT and CDR2 FQNNGV. V lost 4 bases and J lost 9, with 19 bases in between. The CDR3 extends over 15 amino acids. The CDR3 region has the DNA TGTGCCAGCAGCTCCAGCATAGGGGGTCAGGGTGAGCAGTTCTTC. Protein sequence: CASSSSIGGQGEQFF.

This clone was picked up one time. V gene TRBV4-1 combines with J gene TRBJ1-2; a weak D match, TRBD1 (5 bases). Trimming took 5 bases from V and 5 from J, leaving 12 bases between them. Germline lookup yields CDR1 MGHRA and CDR2 YSYEKL. This CDR3 spans 13 amino acids. DNA of the CDR3: TGCGCCAGCAGCATGTTCGGGGGATATGGCTACACCTTC. Its translation: CASSMFGGYGYTF.

This clone appeared a single time. The chain couples TRBV5-4 to TRBJ2-3; D may be TRBD1 or TRBD2 (5 bases each). The V and J ends lost 0 bases and 3 bases respectively, with 11 bases between them. Germline values: CDR1 SGHNT, CDR2 YYREEE (reference sequence). The CDR3 sequence is 15 residues long. The CDR3 DNA reads as TGTGCCAGCAGCTTGGGGGTGGGGGAGACAGATACGCAGTATTTT. It codes for CASSLGVGETDTQYF.

V usage is TRBV10-3 and J usage is TRBJ1-2, with 7 bases identical to TRBD1. CDR3 size: 14 residues. CDR1 and CDR2 (germline): ENHRY, SYGVKD. Germline trimming cut 5 bases from V and 8 bases from J; bases unmatched to any gene: 11. CDR3 amino acids: CAISLQGSMEGYTF. The CDR3 DNA sequence: TGTGCCATCAGTCTACAGGGGAGTATGGAGGGCTACACCTTC.

CDR3 DNA sequence: TGTGCCAGCAGCGTAGATTCCGGTTTGGATGAAAAACTGTTTTTT. It is translated as CASSVDSGLDEKLFF. This rearrangement joins TRBV9 to TRBJ1-4; unclear D gene. The CDR3 is 15 amino acids. V was trimmed by 0 bases and J by 6 bases, leaving 12 bases between them. Germline CDR1 reads SGDLS; CDR2 reads YYNGEE.

This chain connects TRBV11-2 to TRBJ2-7; 12 bases fit TRBD2. Germline V CDR1 and CDR2: SGHAT, FQNNGV. The CDR3 runs to 15 residues. V dropped 5 bases and J dropped 4; count of bases not matched to a gene: 6. CDR3 nucleotide sequence: TGTGCCAGCAGCGCTAGGACTAGCGGGGAATACGAGCAGTACTTC. This sequence encodes CASSARTSGEYEQYF.

CDR3 sequence: CASSQEGIAYGYTF. CDR3 bases: TGCGCCAGCAGCCAAGAAGGCATCGCCTATGGCTACACCTTC. This chain uses TRBV4-1 with TRBJ1-2, with D hard to call. CDR3 size: 14 residues. Trimming removed 0 bases from V and 4 bases from J, with 9 bases in between. CDR1 and CDR2 (germline): MGHRA, YSYEKL.

The gene calls are TRBV5-8 and TRBJ2-3; 7 nucleotides line up with TRBD2. V shed 2 bases and J 2 bases; nucleotides not matched to a gene: 8. The V gene's germline CDR1 is SGHTS and CDR2 YDEGEE. This CDR3 region has 16 residues. CDR3 residues: CASSFGSGVHTDTQYF. The CDR3 nucleotides are TGTGCCAGCAGCTTTGGGAGCGGGGTCCACACAGATACGCAGTATTTT. Together with reference TRBV5-8 and TRBJ2-3, the CDR3 gives the full variable domain: EAGVTQSPTHLIKTRGQQATLRCSPISGHTSVYWYQQALGLGLQFLLWYDEGEERNRGNFPPRFSGRQFPNYSSELNVNALELEDSALYLCASSFGSGVHTDTQYFGPGTRLTVL.

The chain carries TRBV24-1 and TRBJ2-5; D uncertain. The length of the CDR3 is 15 residues. Trimming shortened V by 2 bases and J by 5 bases, and 14 bases separated the two germline ends. Germline CDR1 and CDR2: KGHDR and SFDVKD. CDR3 in DNA: TGTGCCACCAGTGATTCAACGATCTGGCGGGAGACCCAGTACTTC. Its translation: CATSDSTIWRETQYF.